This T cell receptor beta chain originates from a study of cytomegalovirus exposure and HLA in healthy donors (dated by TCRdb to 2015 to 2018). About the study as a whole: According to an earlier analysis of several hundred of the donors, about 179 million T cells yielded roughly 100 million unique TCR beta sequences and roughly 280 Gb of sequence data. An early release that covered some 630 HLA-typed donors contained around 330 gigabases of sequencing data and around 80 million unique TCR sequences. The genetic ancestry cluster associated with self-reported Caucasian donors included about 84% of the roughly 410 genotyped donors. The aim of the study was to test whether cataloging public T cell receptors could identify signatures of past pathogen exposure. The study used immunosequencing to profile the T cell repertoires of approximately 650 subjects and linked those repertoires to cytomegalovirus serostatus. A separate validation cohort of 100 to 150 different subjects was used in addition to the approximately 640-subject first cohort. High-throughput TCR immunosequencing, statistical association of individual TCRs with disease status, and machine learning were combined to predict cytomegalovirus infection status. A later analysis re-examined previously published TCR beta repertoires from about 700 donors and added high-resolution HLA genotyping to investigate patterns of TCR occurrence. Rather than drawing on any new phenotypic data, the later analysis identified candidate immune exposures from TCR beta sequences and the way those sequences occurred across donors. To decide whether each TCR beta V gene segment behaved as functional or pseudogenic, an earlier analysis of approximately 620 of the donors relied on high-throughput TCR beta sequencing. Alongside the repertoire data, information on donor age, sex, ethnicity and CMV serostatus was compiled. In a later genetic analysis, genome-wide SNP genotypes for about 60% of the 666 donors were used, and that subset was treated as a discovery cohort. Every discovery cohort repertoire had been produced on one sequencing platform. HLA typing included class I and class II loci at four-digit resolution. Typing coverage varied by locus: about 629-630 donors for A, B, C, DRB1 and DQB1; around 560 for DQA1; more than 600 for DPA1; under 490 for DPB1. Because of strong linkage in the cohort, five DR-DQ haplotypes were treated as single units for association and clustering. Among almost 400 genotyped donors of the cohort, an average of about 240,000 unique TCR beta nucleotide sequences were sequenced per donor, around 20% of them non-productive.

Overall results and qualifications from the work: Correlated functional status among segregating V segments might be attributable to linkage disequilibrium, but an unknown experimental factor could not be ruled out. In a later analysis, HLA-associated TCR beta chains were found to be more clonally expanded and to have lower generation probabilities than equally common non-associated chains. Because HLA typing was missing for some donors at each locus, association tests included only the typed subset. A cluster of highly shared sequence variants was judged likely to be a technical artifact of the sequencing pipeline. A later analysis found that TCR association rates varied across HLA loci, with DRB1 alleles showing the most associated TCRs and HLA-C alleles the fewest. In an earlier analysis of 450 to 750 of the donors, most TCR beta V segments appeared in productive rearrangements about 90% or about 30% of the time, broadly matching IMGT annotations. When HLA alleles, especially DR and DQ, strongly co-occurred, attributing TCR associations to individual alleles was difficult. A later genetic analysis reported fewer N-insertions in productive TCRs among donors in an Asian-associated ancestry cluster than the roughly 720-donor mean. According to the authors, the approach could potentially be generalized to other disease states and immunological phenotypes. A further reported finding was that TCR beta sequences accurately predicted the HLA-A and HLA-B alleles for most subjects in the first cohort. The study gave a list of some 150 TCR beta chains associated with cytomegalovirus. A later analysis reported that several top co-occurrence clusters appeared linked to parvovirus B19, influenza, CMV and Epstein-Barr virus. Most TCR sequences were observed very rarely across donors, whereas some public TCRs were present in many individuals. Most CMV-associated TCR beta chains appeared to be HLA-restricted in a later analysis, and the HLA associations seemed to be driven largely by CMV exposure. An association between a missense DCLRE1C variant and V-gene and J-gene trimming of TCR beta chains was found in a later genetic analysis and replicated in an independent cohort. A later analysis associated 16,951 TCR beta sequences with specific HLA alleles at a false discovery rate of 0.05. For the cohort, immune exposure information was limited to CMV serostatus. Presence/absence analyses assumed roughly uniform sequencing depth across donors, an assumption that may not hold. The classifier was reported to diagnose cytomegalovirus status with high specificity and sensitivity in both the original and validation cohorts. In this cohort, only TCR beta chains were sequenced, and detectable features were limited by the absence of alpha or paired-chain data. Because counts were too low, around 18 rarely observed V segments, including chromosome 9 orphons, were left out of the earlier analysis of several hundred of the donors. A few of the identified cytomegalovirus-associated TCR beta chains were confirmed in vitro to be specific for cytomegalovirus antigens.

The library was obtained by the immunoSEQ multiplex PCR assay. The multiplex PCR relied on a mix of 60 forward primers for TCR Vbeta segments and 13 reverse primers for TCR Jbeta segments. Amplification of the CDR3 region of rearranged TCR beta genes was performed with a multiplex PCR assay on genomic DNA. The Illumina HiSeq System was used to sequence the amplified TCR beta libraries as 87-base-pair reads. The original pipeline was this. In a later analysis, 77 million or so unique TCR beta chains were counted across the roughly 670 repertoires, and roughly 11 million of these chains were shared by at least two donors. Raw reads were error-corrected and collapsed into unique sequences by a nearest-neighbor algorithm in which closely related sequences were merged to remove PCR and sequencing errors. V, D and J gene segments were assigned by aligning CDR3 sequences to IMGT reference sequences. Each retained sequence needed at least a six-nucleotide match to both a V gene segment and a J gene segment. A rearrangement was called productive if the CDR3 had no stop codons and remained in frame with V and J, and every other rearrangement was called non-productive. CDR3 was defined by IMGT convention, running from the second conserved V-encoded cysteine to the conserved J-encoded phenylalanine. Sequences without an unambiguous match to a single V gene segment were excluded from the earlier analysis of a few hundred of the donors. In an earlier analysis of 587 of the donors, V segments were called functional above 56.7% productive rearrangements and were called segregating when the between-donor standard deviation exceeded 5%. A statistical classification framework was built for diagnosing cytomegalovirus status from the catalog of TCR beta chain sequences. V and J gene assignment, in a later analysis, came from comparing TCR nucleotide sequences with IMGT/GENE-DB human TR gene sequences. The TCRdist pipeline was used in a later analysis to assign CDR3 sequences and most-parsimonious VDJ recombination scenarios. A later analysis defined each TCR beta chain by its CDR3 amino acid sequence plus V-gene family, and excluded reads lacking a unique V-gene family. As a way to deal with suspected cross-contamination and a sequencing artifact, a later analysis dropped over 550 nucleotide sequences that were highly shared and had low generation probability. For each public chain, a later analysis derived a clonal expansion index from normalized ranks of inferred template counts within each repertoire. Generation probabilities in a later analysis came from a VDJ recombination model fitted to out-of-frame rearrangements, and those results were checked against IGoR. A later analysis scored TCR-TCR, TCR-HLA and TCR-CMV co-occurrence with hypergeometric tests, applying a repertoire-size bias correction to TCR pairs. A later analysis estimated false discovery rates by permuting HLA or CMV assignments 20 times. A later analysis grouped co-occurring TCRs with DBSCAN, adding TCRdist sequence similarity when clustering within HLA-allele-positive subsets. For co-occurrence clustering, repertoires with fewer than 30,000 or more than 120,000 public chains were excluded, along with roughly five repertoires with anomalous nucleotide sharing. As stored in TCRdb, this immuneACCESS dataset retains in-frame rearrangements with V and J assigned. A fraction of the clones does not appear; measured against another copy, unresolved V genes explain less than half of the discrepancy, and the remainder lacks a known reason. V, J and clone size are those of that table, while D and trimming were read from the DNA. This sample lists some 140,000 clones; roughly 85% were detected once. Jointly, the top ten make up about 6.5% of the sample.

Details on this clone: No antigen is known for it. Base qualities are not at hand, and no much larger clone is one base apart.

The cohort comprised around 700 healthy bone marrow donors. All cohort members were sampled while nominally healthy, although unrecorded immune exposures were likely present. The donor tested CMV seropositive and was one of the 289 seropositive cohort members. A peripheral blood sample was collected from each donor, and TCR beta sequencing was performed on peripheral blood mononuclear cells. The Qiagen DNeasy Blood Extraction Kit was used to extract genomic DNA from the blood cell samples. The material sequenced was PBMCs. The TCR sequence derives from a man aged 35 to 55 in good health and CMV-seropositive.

The nucleotides read TGTGCCAGCTCAGAGGCAACCAGGGGCACTGAAGCTTTCTTT. The resulting protein is CASSEATRGTEAFF. The sequence joins TRBV18 to TRBJ1-1; TRBD1 might be the D gene, on 6 matching bases. V lost 5 bases and J lost 4 bases; the stretch between them is 14 bases long. Its CDR3 holds 14 amino acids, cysteine through phenylalanine. The CDR3 DNA has 42 bases and is translated from base 1. Per the germline V gene, KGHSH is the CDR1 and LQKENI is the CDR2.